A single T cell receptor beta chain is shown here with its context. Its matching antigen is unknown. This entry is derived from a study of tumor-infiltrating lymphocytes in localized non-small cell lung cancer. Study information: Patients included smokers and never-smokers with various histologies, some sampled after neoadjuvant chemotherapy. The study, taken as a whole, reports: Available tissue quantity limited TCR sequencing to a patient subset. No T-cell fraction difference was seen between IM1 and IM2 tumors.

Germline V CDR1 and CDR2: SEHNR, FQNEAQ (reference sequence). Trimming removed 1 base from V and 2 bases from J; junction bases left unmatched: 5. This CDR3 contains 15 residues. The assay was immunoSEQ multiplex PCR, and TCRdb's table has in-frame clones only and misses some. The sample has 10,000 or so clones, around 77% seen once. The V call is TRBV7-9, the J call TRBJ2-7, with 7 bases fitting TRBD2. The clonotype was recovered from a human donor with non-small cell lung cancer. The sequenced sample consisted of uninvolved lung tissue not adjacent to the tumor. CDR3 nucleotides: TGTGCCAGCAGCTTAGTGGCTAGCGGTACCTACGAGCAGTACTTC. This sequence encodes CASSLVASGTYEQYF.